The clone carrying this T cell receptor (beta chain) showed up just once. The sample comes from a study of blood T cells in healthy people across ages. Germline V gives CDR1 MGHRA, CDR2 YSYEKL. The CDR3 is made up of 14 amino acids. Deletions cut 2 bases from V and 5 bases from J, with 12 bases between. The use of a sample-barcoded 5' primer and a J-beta primer mix characterized a second PCR of about 6 to 12 cycles. MiXCR was run by TCRdb on the 5' RACE reads, yielding one entry per CDR3 protein. The sample carries approximately 1.5 million distinct CDR3 sequences, roughly 43% recorded once. The receptor was isolated from a woman between 18 and 30 years old in good health. The chain recombines TRBV4-1 with TRBJ1-1, with D perhaps TRBD1 (5 bases). The material sequenced was blood. The DNA for the CDR3 is TGCGCCAGCAGCCAAAGGAGGGGTGCGACTGAAGCTTTCTTT. It codes for CASSQRRGATEAFF.